These 26 T cell receptor beta chains came from one sample sequenced in a study of spatial heterogeneity in lung cancer. TCRdb processed the 5' RACE reads anew with MiXCR; each CDR3 protein has one entry. Here the sample spans about 12,000 distinct CDR3 sequences, 14% being singletons. Indicated time point: sample taken at primary tumor resection. Whole RNA, isolated from tumor, nontumor lung or frozen PBMC, was sequenced without prior sorting. The input for sequencing was PBMCs, taken at surgery. These receptors were collected from a male donor with early-stage non-small cell lung cancer.

Only a few counts were recorded for this clonotype. CDR3 residues: CASSRTGGTYNEQFF. CDR3 DNA: TGTGCCAGCAGCAGGACAGGGGGCACCTACAATGAGCAGTTCTTC. The gene calls are TRBV7-2 and TRBJ2-1, with TRBD1 matching 11 bases. Germline values: CDR1 SGHTA, CDR2 FQGNSA. V dropped 5 bases and J dropped 2; count of bases not matched to a gene: 2. This CDR3 region has 15 residues.

This clonotype was seen more than once but under ten times. The chain employs TRBV10-3 and TRBJ1-1; D call uncertain. The CDR3 contains 13 residues. The V and J ends lost 2 bases and 5 bases respectively, with 9 bases between them. Germline V lookup: CDR1 ENHRY, CDR2 SYGVKD. The DNA for the CDR3 is TGTGCCATCAGTGAGGCAGAGGGAACTGAAGCTTTCTTT. Translated, it gives CAISEAEGTEAFF.

The chain joins TRBV6-5 to TRBJ2-3, with unresolved D. The CDR3 has 15 residues. Germline V gene lookup returns CDR1 MNHEY and CDR2 SVGAGI. V was clipped by 2 bases and J by 0 bases, with 9 bases between them. The CDR3 here is CASSYMAASTDTQYF. The CDR3 coding sequence is TGTGCCAGCAGTTACATGGCAGCGAGCACAGATACGCAGTATTTT.

This clonotype was detected ten times or more. V usage is TRBV6-2 or TRBV6-3 and J usage is TRBJ2-1; unclear D gene. V lost 7 bases to trimming and J lost 2 bases, with 18 bases between them. Looked up from germline, CDR1 is MNHEY and CDR2 is SVGEGT. The CDR3 covers 16 residues. CDR3: CASTLWGPWPYNEQFF. In DNA, the CDR3 is TGTGCCAGCACCCTATGGGGTCCTTGGCCCTACAATGAGCAGTTCTTC.

This clonotype was found a few times. The chain couples TRBV14 to TRBJ2-7; either TRBD1 or TRBD2 may fit D (5 bases each). Germline loops: CDR1 SGHDN, CDR2 FVKESK. The germline V and J ends were trimmed by 3 bases and 2 bases, with 8 bases remaining between them. This CDR3 spans 13 amino acids. CDR3 bases: TGTGCCAGCAGCCAGGGGGAAGCCTACGAGCAGTACTTC. This gives the protein CASSQGEAYEQYF.

This clonotype came up a few times. The V and J genes are TRBV6-5 and TRBJ1-1; 11 bases align to TRBD1. Trimming took 5 bases from V and 0 from J; bases not matched to a gene: 5. CDR3 length: 16 residues. Germline loops: CDR1 MNHEY, CDR2 SVGAGI. As DNA, the CDR3 is TGTGCCAGCAGTCAAGGACAGGGGGCCTTGAACACTGAAGCTTTCTTT. Encoded protein: CASSQGQGALNTEAFF.

This clonotype has at least ten counts. The gene calls are TRBV29-1 and TRBJ1-2; D is unresolved. The germline V gene has CDR1 SQVTM and CDR2 ANQGSEA. V lost 2 bases to trimming and J lost 4 bases, with 8 bases between them. CDR3 length: 12 amino acids. In DNA, the CDR3 is TGCAGCGTTGAATACATAAGCTATGGCTACACCTTC. It specifies CSVEYISYGYTF.

This chain connects TRBV20-1 to TRBJ2-3; 9 bases map to TRBD1. Germline CDR1 is DFQATT and CDR2 is SNEGSKA (reference sequence). The V gene end was trimmed by 3 bases and the J gene end by 8 bases; junction bases not matched to a gene: 9. CDR3 size: 14 residues. The CDR3 coding sequence is TGCAGTGCTAGCCACAGGGGGCGCAGGGGTACGCAGTATTTT. The encoded protein is CSASHRGRRGTQYF.

In DNA, the CDR3 is TGTGCCAGCAGCGCCACGGGACAGGGACAAGACGAGCAGTACTTC. Its translation: CASSATGQGQDEQYF. The chain is built from TRBV9 and TRBJ2-7; TRBD1 agrees at 9 bases. V dropped 3 bases and J dropped 5; count of bases not matched to a gene: 9. Looked up from germline, CDR1 is SGDLS and CDR2 is YYNGEE. This CDR3 has 15 amino acids.

This clonotype turned up a few times. The V and J genes are TRBV3-1 and TRBJ2-2; D might be TRBD1 (6 bases). Germline CDR1 is LGHDT and CDR2 is YNNKEL (reference sequence). Between the trimmed V and J ends, which lost 1 base and 5 bases, there was a span of 17 bases. This CDR3 spans 17 amino acids. The CDR3 is CASSQAGGRGNTGELFF. CDR3 coding DNA: TGTGCCAGCAGCCAAGCGGGTGGCAGGGGAAATACCGGGGAGCTGTTTTTT.

The J gene is TRBJ2-1, the V gene TRBV3-1; D might be TRBD2 (7 bases). Trimming pared 4 bases from V and 8 bases from J, leaving 21 bases between. Germline CDR1 reads LGHDT; CDR2 reads YNNKEL (reference sequence). CDR3 length: 16 amino acids. This CDR3 is CASSRVKGGQVDEQFF. CDR3 DNA sequence: TGTGCCAGCAGCCGAGTTAAGGGGGGGCAGGTCGATGAGCAGTTCTTC.

This clonotype showed up just a few times. V is TRBV4-3 and J is TRBJ2-2; possibly TRBD1 for D (6 bases). Germline assignment: CDR1 LGHNA and CDR2 YSLEER. The CDR3 loop spans 15 amino acids. Trimming took 1 base from V and 1 from J, leaving 7 bases between them. CDR3 nucleotides: TGCGCCAGCAGCCAAGGGACAGTGAACACCGGGGAGCTGTTTTTT. This translates into CASSQGTVNTGELFF.

The chain combines TRBV4-1 with TRBJ2-5; D unclear. V lost 0 bases and J lost 2, with 7 bases in between. The CDR3 loop spans 14 amino acids. CDR1 is MGHRA and CDR2 is YSYEKL in the germline V gene. The CDR3 nucleotides are TGCGCCAGCAGCCAAGAATATATTCAAGAGACCCAGTACTTC. It codes for CASSQEYIQETQYF.

This clonotype came up many times. The rearrangement uses TRBV5-1 and TRBJ2-2; D is unresolved. Trimming removed 0 bases at V and 4 bases at J, with 7 bases between. Germline V CDR1 and CDR2: SGHRS, YFSETQ. The CDR3 runs 14 residues. As DNA, the CDR3 is TGCGCCAGCAGCTTGGTTGAGATCACCGGGGAGCTGTTTTTT. Protein product: CASSLVEITGELFF.

The chain carries TRBV18 and TRBJ1-1; TRBD1 is a possible D gene (5 bases). V was clipped by 2 bases and J by 6 bases, with 13 bases between them. The CDR3 runs 14 residues. CDR1 and CDR2 from the germline V gene are KGHSH and LQKENI. The DNA of the CDR3 is TGTGCCAGCTCACCAGTCGGGGGAGGTCCTGAAGCTTTCTTT. Protein sequence: CASSPVGGGPEAFF.

This clonotype was counted between two and nine times. The rearrangement links TRBV7-4 to TRBJ1-4; 7 bases line up with TRBD1. The CDR3 contains 15 residues. Germline assignment: CDR1 SGHVT and CDR2 SQSDAQ. V lost 3 bases and J lost 9; bases outside the gene matches: 10. This CDR3 is CASSFKTGENKKLFF. The CDR3 coding sequence is TGTGCCAGCAGCTTTAAAACAGGGGAGAATAAAAAACTGTTTTTT. The variable domain in full, with the rest retrieved from reference TRBV7-4 and TRBJ1-4, is GAGVSQSPRYKVAKRGRDVALRCDSISGHVTLYWYRQTLGQGSEVLTYSQSDAQRDKSGRPSGRFSAERPERSVSTLKIQRTEQGDSAVYLCASSFKTGENKKLFFGSGTQLSVL.

This clonotype was seen just once. This sequence joins TRBV5-1 and TRBJ1-3; D is ambiguous. V gave up 4 bases and J gave up 4 bases, with 15 bases separating them. The CDR3 is made up of 15 amino acids. Germline V lookup: CDR1 SGHRS, CDR2 YFSETQ. The CDR3 loop reads CASSPDPRGGNTIYF. Here the CDR3 DNA reads TGCGCCAGCAGCCCAGACCCCCGGGGAGGAAACACCATATATTTT.

J is TRBJ1-3 and V is TRBV7-2; no firm D call. CDR1 is SGHTA, CDR2 FQGNSA, per germline. Trimming cost V 7 bases and J 0 bases, with 10 bases left between them. The CDR3 length is 14 residues. Here the CDR3 DNA reads TGTGCCAGCATCATCAGCCCCTCTGGAAACACCATATATTTT. This gives the protein CASIISPSGNTIYF.

V usage is TRBV28 and J usage is TRBJ2-3; D may correspond to TRBD1 or TRBD2 (6 bases each). The germline V gene has CDR1 MDHEN and CDR2 SYDVKM. This CDR3 has 12 residues. Deletions cut 7 bases from V and 6 bases from J, with 11 bases between. For the CDR3, the DNA is TGTGCCAGCATGGGGGGCCGTGATACGCAGTATTTT. It is translated as CASMGGRDTQYF.

There are many counts of this clonotype. V and J are TRBV11-2 and TRBJ1-2; the match to TRBD1 covers 9 bases. CDR1 and CDR2 from the germline V gene are SGHAT and FQNNGV. J lost 8 bases, V lost 1 base, and 5 bases had no gene match. This CDR3 comprises 14 residues. The CDR3 region is CASSLAQGALGYTF. DNA of the CDR3: TGTGCCAGCAGCTTAGCACAGGGGGCGCTGGGCTACACCTTC. The whole variable domain, filled in from reference TRBV11-2 and TRBJ1-2, reads EAGVAQSPRYKIIEKRQSVAFWCNPISGHATLYWYQQILGQGPKLLIQFQNNGVVDDSQLPKDRFSAERLKGVDSTLKIQPAKLEDSAVYLCASSLAQGALGYTFGSGTRLTVV.

The rearrangement uses TRBV19 and TRBJ2-2; TRBD2 is a possible D gene (5 bases). This CDR3 spans 12 amino acids. Trimming removed 7 bases at V and 7 bases at J, with 10 bases between. The germline gives CDR1 LNHDA, CDR2 SQIVND (reference sequence). In DNA form, the CDR3 reads TGTGCCAGTAAACTAGTGGGCGGGGAGCTGTTTTTT. This translates into CASKLVGGELFF.

The chain is built from TRBV27 and TRBJ1-1; D remains ambiguous. The CDR3 runs 13 residues. V dropped 10 bases and J dropped 3 bases, with 15 bases sitting between them. Germline V gives CDR1 MNHEY, CDR2 SMNVEV (reference sequence). This chain's CDR3 is CAKESNLHTEAFF. The CDR3 DNA follows: TGTGCCAAGGAGTCAAATTTGCACACTGAAGCTTTCTTT.

This clonotype was picked up many times. The V gene is TRBV3-1, the J gene TRBJ2-7, with a weak D call TRBD1 (8 bases). The CDR3 consists of 15 residues. Germline CDR1 reads LGHDT; CDR2 reads YNNKEL (reference sequence). The V gene lost 5 bases and the J gene lost 9 bases, with 23 bases spanning the gap. This chain's CDR3 is CASSKGRTGRDGQYF. The CDR3 DNA sequence: TGTGCCAGCAGCAAAGGCAGGACAGGGAGGGATGGGCAGTACTTC.

The table lists this clonotype with a few counts. The rearrangement joins TRBV12-3 or TRBV12-4 to TRBJ1-1; the D gene is possibly TRBD1 (6 bases). The CDR3 has 14 amino acids. Trimming removed 3 bases at V and 4 bases at J, with 12 bases between. CDR3 in DNA: TGTGCCAGCAGTTTCAGAACAGGGTTCACTGAAGCTTTCTTT. This translates into CASSFRTGFTEAFF.

There are a few counts of this clonotype. This chain connects TRBV5-1 to TRBJ2-2; the D call may be TRBD1 or TRBD2 (5 bases each). Germline-derived CDR1 and CDR2 are SGHRS and YFSETQ. CDR3 length equals 17 residues. Trimming removed 4 bases at V and 2 bases at J, with 18 bases between. This chain's CDR3 is CASSLTSGAANTGELFF. CDR3 DNA: TGCGCCAGCAGCCTCACCTCCGGGGCCGCTAACACCGGGGAGCTGTTTTTT.

The rearrangement links TRBV10-3 to TRBJ2-3; the D gene is possibly TRBD2 (5 bases). Germline loops: CDR1 ENHRY, CDR2 SYGVKD. This CDR3 has 14 residues. Between the trimmed V and J ends, which lost 6 bases and 6 bases, there was a span of 16 bases. The CDR3 coding sequence is TGTGCCATCAGGGGGTACGACACGGGGGATACGCAGTATTTT. Protein product: CAIRGYDTGDTQYF.